What follows describes a single TCR beta chain. The target of this receptor is not known. Qualities for individual bases were not recorded, and no much larger clone is one base off. This record comes from a study of control samples from healthy donors and cancer patients (dated by TCRdb to the early 2020s). The germline V gene sets CDR1 to KGHSH and CDR2 to LQKENI. The CDR3 runs 14 amino acids, cysteine and phenylalanine included. Only CDR3 DNA remains: 42 bases, in frame from the first base. V loses 2 bases of germline sequence and J loses 2 bases, and the interval between the two ends is 9 bases. The library came from the immunoSEQ multiplex PCR assay. TCRdb obtained this table from immuneACCESS and retained in-frame rearrangements with V and J assigned. These tables miss some clones; where compared with another copy, unresolved V genes account for less than half of the shortfall, and the remainder is unexplained. This sample has fewer than 200,000 clones in its table, and 90% of those were observed once. The ten largest clonotypes hold approximately 1.5% of the sample.

The sequenced sample was blood. This chain is built from TRBV18 and TRBJ1-1; TRBD1 is possibly the D segment (6 matching bases). The receptor's source is a woman between 50 and 59 years old in good health. Here the CDR3 is given as CASSPGQPNTEAFF. The DNA sequence reads TGTGCCAGCTCACCAGGACAGCCTAACACTGAAGCTTTCTTT.